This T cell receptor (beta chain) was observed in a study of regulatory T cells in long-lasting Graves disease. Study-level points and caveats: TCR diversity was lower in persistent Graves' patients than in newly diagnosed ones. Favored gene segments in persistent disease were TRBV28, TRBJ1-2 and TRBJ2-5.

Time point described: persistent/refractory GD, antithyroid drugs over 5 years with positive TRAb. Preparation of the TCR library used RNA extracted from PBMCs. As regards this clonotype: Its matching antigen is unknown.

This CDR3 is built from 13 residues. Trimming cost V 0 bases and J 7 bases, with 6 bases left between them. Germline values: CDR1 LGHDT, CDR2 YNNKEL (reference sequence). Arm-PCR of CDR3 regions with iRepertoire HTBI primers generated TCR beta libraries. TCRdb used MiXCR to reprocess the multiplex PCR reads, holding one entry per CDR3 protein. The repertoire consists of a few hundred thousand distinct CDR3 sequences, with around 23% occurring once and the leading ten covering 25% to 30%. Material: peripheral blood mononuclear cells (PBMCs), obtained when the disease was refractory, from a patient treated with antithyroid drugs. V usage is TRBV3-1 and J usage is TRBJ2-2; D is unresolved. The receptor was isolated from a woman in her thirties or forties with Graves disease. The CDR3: CASSQENYGELFF. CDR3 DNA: TGTGCCAGCAGCCAAGAAAACTACGGGGAGCTGTTTTTT.